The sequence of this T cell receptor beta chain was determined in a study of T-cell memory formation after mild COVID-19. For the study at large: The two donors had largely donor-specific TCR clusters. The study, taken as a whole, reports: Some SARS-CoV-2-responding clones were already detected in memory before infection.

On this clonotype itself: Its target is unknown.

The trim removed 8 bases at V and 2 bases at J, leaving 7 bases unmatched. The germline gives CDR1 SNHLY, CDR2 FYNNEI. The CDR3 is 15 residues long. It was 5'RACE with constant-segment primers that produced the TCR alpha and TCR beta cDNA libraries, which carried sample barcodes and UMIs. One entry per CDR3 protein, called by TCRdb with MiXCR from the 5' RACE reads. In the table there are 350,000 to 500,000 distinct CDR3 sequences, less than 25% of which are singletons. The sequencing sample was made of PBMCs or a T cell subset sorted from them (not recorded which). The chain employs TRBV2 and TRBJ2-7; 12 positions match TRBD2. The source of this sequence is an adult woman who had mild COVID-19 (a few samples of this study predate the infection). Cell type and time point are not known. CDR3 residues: CASRPGLAGPYEQYF. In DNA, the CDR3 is TGTGCCAGCCGTCCTGGACTAGCGGGACCCTACGAGCAGTACTTC.